The rows below give T cell receptor beta chains drawn from one sample of a study of shared clonotypes between healthy human individuals. The repertoire was sequenced with immunoSEQ multiplex PCR; TCRdb's copy has only in-frame clones and lacks some. The table lists hundreds of thousands of clones, about 76% of them singletons. The sequenced material came from PBMCs. The receptors originated from a woman in her forties in good health. Some clones in this sample may be carry-over from other donors' samples. Both conserved end residues are part of each CDR3. Fields, in order: clone size, J gene, V gene, D gene, CDR3 DNA, CDR3 protein. A D gene is named only where the DNA matches it firmly. Clone size, where shown, is once, few, many, or a class for clones that have expanded.

size: once
J: TRBJ2-3
V: TRBV28
D: TRBD2
DNA: TGTGCCAGCAGTTTAGCGGGAGGAGATACGCAGTATTTT
CDR3: CASSLAGGDTQYF

size: -
J: TRBJ1-1
V: TRBV6-6
D: -
DNA: TGTGCCAGCAGTTACTCGCTACAGCTGAACACTGAAGCTTTCTTT
CDR3: CASSYSLQLNTEAFF

size: few
J: TRBJ1-1
V: TRBV6-1
D: -
DNA: TGTGCCAGCAGTGAAGACCCAGGGGAGAGCACTGAAGCTTTCTTT
CDR3: CASSEDPGESTEAFF

size: -
J: TRBJ1-1
V: TRBV19
D: -
DNA: TGTGCCAGTAGTCCGACACAGAACACTGAAGCTTTCTTT
CDR3: CASSPTQNTEAFF

size: -
J: TRBJ1-5
V: TRBV27
D: -
DNA: TGTGCCAGCAGTCTGCGGGGTCATCAGCCCCAGCATTTT
CDR3: CASSLRGHQPQHF

size: -
J: TRBJ1-3
V: TRBV29-1
D: -
DNA: TGCAGCGTTCAGAGGGGAAACACCATATATTTT
CDR3: CSVQRGNTIYF

size: many
J: TRBJ2-1
V: TRBV20-1
D: -
DNA: TGCAGTGCTGTAGCTGTCGAGCAGTTCTTC
CDR3: CSAVAVEQFF

size: once
J: TRBJ2-7
V: TRBV7-2
D: TRBD2
DNA: TGTGCCAGCAGCTTCGGCGGGAGGTTCTACGAGCAGTACTTC
CDR3: CASSFGGRFYEQYF

size: -
J: TRBJ2-1
V: TRBV28
D: -
DNA: TGTGCCAGCAGTTTATGGGGGTCCGGAGCCGATGAGCAGTTCTTC
CDR3: CASSLWGSGADEQFF

size: -
J: TRBJ2-7
V: TRBV6-5
D: -
DNA: TGTGCCAGCAGAGGGCTCCTCAGGAGTGAGCAGTACTTC
CDR3: CASRGLLRSEQYF

size: -
J: TRBJ2-7
V: TRBV13
D: TRBD2
DNA: TGTGCCAGCAGCTTTGGGGGGGAGGTTAACTACGAGCAGTACTTC
CDR3: CASSFGGEVNYEQYF

size: -
J: TRBJ2-1
V: TRBV15
D: -
DNA: TGTGCCACCAGCAGAGGAGACTACAATGAGCAGTTCTTC
CDR3: CATSRGDYNEQFF

size: -
J: TRBJ2-3
V: TRBV7-3
D: -
DNA: TGTGCCAGCAGCTTAGAGGGGGGAGGAGGACCCAGCACAGATACGCAGTATTTT
CDR3: CASSLEGGGGPSTDTQYF

size: -
J: TRBJ2-7
V: TRBV5-8
D: TRBD1
DNA: TGTGCCAGCAGCTTGCCACAACACAAGACAGGGCCCTACTACGAGCAGTACTTC
CDR3: CASSLPQHKTGPYYEQYF

size: once
J: TRBJ2-5
V: TRBV15
D: TRBD2
DNA: TGTGCCACCAGCAGAGGGGAGGGATCTCAAGAGACCCAGTACTTC
CDR3: CATSRGEGSQETQYF

size: -
J: TRBJ2-3
V: TRBV11-2
D: TRBD1
DNA: TGTGCCAGCAGCCACCGGGACAGGACCACAGATACGCAGTATTTT
CDR3: CASSHRDRTTDTQYF

size: -
J: TRBJ1-2
V: TRBV5-6
D: TRBD1
DNA: TGTGCCAGCAGCAGGGACAGGGGAAACTATGGCTACACCTTC
CDR3: CASSRDRGNYGYTF

size: -
J: TRBJ2-5
V: TRBV25-1
D: -
DNA: TGTGCCAGCAGTGATCCCCCCCGCGGGGAGACCCAGTACTTC
CDR3: CASSDPPRGETQYF

size: -
J: TRBJ1-2
V: TRBV28
D: TRBD1
DNA: TGTGCCAGCAGCGAACAGGGGGCGTTTTATGGCTACACCTTC
CDR3: CASSEQGAFYGYTF

size: -
J: TRBJ2-7
V: TRBV29-1
D: -
DNA: TGCAGCGTTGTAGCCAGAACCGAGCAGTACTTC
CDR3: CSVVARTEQYF

size: -
J: TRBJ2-1
V: TRBV28
D: -
DNA: TGTGCCAGCGGGGCGCGTGGGGCTCACAATGAGCAGTTCTTC
CDR3: CASGARGAHNEQFF

size: -
J: TRBJ2-7
V: TRBV28
D: TRBD2
DNA: TGTGCCAGGGAGATTGTGGTAGCGGGAGGTATCAGCTACGAGCAGTACTTC
CDR3: CAREIVVAGGISYEQYF

size: -
J: TRBJ2-6
V: TRBV4-1
D: -
DNA: TGCGCCAGCAGCCAAGTGAGGGGAACTGGGGCCAACGTCCTGACTTTC
CDR3: CASSQVRGTGANVLTF

size: -
J: TRBJ2-7
V: TRBV5-6
D: -
DNA: TGTGCCAGCAGCACCGGACGCAGACACGGGCAGTACTTC
CDR3: CASSTGRRHGQYF

size: -
J: TRBJ2-7
V: TRBV2
D: -
DNA: TGTGCCAGCAGTGCCACCCCCCCCTCCTACGAGCAGTACTTC
CDR3: CASSATPPSYEQYF

size: -
J: TRBJ2-3
V: TRBV13
D: -
DNA: TGTGCCAGCAGCTTAGGCCTCCTGGGCACAGATACGCAGTATTTT
CDR3: CASSLGLLGTDTQYF

size: -
J: TRBJ2-7
V: TRBV19
D: -
DNA: TGTGCCAGTATGTCGGCAGGGGTGGGCTACGAGCAGTACTTC
CDR3: CASMSAGVGYEQYF

size: -
J: TRBJ2-2
V: TRBV7-7
D: -
DNA: TGTGCTAGCAGCTTAGACAGGTCCGGGGAGCTGTTTTTT
CDR3: CASSLDRSGELFF

size: few
J: TRBJ1-1
V: TRBV18
D: TRBD1
DNA: TGTGCCAGCTCCCCCGGGACAGACTATGAAGCTTTCTTT
CDR3: CASSPGTDYEAFF

size: -
J: TRBJ2-7
V: TRBV2
D: TRBD2
DNA: TGTGCCAGCAGTGAGAGCGGGGGTGGCTTAGAGCAGTACTTC
CDR3: CASSESGGGLEQYF

size: once
J: TRBJ2-5
V: TRBV11-2
D: TRBD2
DNA: TGTGCCAGCAGCTCGGGACTAGCGGGACTGGAGACCCAGTACTTC
CDR3: CASSSGLAGLETQYF

size: -
J: TRBJ1-3
V: TRBV5-1
D: -
DNA: TGCGCCAGCAACTTAGGGGGGCCTGGAAACACCATATATTTT
CDR3: CASNLGGPGNTIYF

size: -
J: TRBJ1-1
V: TRBV2
D: -
DNA: TGTGCCAGCGGGGTGGGGCGGGGGACTGAAGCTTTCTTT
CDR3: CASGVGRGTEAFF

size: -
J: TRBJ2-5
V: TRBV6-1
D: TRBD1
DNA: TGTGCCAGCAGGGACAGGGTCGGGGACCAAGAGACCCAGTACTTC
CDR3: CASRDRVGDQETQYF

size: -
J: TRBJ2-5
V: TRBV5-1
D: -
DNA: TGCGCCAGCAGCTTGGGGTCCGAGAAGACCCAGTACTTC
CDR3: CASSLGSEKTQYF

size: -
J: TRBJ2-1
V: TRBV15
D: -
DNA: TGTGCCACCAGCAGAGAATACACAGGGTATGAGCAGTTCTTC
CDR3: CATSREYTGYEQFF

size: -
J: TRBJ2-3
V: TRBV6-6
D: -
DNA: TGTGCCAGCAGGGGCACCACAGATACGCAGTATTTT
CDR3: CASRGTTDTQYF

size: -
J: TRBJ2-3
V: TRBV5-1
D: -
DNA: TGCGCCAGCAGCTTGGCATATCGGGACGGGGATACGCAGTATTTT
CDR3: CASSLAYRDGDTQYF

size: once
J: TRBJ1-2
V: TRBV4-1
D: -
DNA: TGCGCCAGCAGCCAAGCTTCGGGCAGGGCTAACTATGGCTACACCTTC
CDR3: CASSQASGRANYGYTF

size: -
J: TRBJ1-1
V: TRBV19
D: -
DNA: TGTGCCAGTAGTCCTCGGGTGGGTGAAGCTTTCTTT
CDR3: CASSPRVGEAFF

size: -
J: TRBJ2-3
V: TRBV5-6
D: TRBD2
DNA: TGTGCCAGCAGCTTGAACGCGGGAGGGGGCACAGATACGCAGTATTTT
CDR3: CASSLNAGGGTDTQYF

size: -
J: TRBJ2-7
V: TRBV4-1
D: -
DNA: TGCGCCAGCGCCCTACTAGATTCCTACGAGCAGTACTTC
CDR3: CASALLDSYEQYF

size: -
J: TRBJ2-5
V: TRBV28
D: -
DNA: TGTGCCAGCAGTCCCGGCGGTGGCGGTCAAGAGACCCAGTACTTC
CDR3: CASSPGGGGQETQYF

size: few
J: TRBJ1-1
V: TRBV7-2
D: -
DNA: TGTGCCAGCAGCTTAAGCCCCGGGACCGAAGCTTTCTTT
CDR3: CASSLSPGTEAFF

size: -
J: TRBJ2-1
V: TRBV9
D: TRBD2
DNA: TGTGCCAGCAGCCCATGGGCGGGAGGGGGGAATGAGCAGTTCTTC
CDR3: CASSPWAGGGNEQFF

size: -
J: TRBJ1-1
V: TRBV27
D: TRBD1
DNA: TGTGCCAGCAGTCGACGGACAGGGGGCCGGGACACTGAAGCTTTCTTT
CDR3: CASSRRTGGRDTEAFF

size: few
J: TRBJ2-7
V: TRBV15
D: TRBD1
DNA: TGTGCCACCAGCAGTCTCGACAGGGGGCATCGGGAGCAGTACTTC
CDR3: CATSSLDRGHREQYF

size: -
J: TRBJ1-1
V: TRBV5-4
D: -
DNA: TGTGCCAGCAGCCTACCAACAGGGCAGTTCGCTGAAGCTTTCTTT
CDR3: CASSLPTGQFAEAFF

size: -
J: TRBJ2-7
V: TRBV7-8
D: -
DNA: TGTGCCAGCAGCTCAGGGAGGACCTCTTTCGGGCAGTACTTC
CDR3: CASSSGRTSFGQYF

size: -
J: TRBJ2-7
V: TRBV19
D: TRBD2
DNA: TGTGCCAGTAGCCCCGGACTAGTACTAGACTACGAGCAGTACTTC
CDR3: CASSPGLVLDYEQYF

size: -
J: TRBJ2-1
V: TRBV20-1
D: -
DNA: TGCAGTGCTAGTGACGGGACTTCGCAGTTCTTC
CDR3: CSASDGTSQFF